The table lists the clone carrying this T cell receptor beta chain with a few counts. No antigen is known for it. The data derive from a study of T cells in Graves' hyperthyroidism and ophthalmopathy. Study information: Specimen type is peripheral blood, collected at initial diagnosis prior to any treatment.

Study-wide findings and caveats: Blood also showed most of the thyroid clonotypes that were expanded above 0.001. A model built on 13 V-J features separated ophthalmopathy from stable hyperthyroidism.

TCR beta CDR3 regions were amplified from RNA transcripts. The HTBI primer set was used in a first-round RT-PCR of the TCR CDR3. Via MiXCR, TCRdb re-called the multiplex PCR reads, giving one row per CDR3 protein. The top ten clones hold about 49% of a sample with 300,000 to 400,000 distinct CDR3 sequences, 15% to 20% of them seen once. The CDR3 covers 14 residues. Germline lookup yields CDR1 MNHEY and CDR2 SVGAGI. Trimming removed 0 bases from V and 5 bases from J, with 10 bases in between. V usage is TRBV6-5 and J usage is TRBJ1-1; weak D call: TRBD1 (6 bases). Sequenced input: blood. The sequence came from a woman aged 50 to 60 with Graves' hyperthyroidism. CDR3 coding DNA: TGTGCCAGCAGTTACTCGAGGGGGATTACTGAAGCTTTCTTT. Translating it yields CASSYSRGITEAFF.